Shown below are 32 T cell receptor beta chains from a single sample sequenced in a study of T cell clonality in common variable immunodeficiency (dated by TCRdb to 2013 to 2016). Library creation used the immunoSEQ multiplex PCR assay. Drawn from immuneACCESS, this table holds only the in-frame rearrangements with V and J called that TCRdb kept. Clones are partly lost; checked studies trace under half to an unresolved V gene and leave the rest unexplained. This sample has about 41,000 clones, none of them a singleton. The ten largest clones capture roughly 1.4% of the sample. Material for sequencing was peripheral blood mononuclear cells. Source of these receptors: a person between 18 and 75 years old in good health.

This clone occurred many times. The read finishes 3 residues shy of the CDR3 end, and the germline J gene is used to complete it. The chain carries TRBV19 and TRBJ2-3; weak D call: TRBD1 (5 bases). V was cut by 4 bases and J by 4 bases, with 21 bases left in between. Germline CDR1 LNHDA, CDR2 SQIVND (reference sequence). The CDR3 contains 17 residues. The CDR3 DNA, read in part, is TGTGCCAGTAGTAATCTAGGTGCAGGGATTGGTTCAGATACG. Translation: CASSNLGAGIGSDT. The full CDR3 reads CASSNLGAGIGSDTQYF.

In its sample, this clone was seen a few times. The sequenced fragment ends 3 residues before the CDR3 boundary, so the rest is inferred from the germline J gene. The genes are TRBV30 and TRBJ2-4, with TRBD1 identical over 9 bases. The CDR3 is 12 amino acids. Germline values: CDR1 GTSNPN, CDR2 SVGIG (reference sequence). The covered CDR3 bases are TGTGCCTGGGTCCACAGGGGGCTTGGT. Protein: CAWVHRGLG. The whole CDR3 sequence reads CAWVHRGLGQYF.

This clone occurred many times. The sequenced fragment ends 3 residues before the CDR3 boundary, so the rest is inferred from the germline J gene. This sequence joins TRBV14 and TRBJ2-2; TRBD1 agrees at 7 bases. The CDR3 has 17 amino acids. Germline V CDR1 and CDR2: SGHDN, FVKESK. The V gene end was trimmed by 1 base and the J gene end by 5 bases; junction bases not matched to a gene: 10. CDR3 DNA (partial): TGTGCCAGCAGCCAAGCTAACAGGGGCTGGGGGACCGGGGAG. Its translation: CASSQANRGWGTGE. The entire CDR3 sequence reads CASSQANRGWGTGELFF.

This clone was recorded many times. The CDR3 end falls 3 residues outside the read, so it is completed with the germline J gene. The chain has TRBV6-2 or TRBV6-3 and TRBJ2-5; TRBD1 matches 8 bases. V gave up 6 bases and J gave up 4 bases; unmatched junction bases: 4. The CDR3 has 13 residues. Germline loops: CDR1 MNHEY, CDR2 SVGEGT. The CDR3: CASRGQGGETQYF. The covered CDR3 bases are TGTGCCAGCAGAGGACAGGGTGGAGAGACC.

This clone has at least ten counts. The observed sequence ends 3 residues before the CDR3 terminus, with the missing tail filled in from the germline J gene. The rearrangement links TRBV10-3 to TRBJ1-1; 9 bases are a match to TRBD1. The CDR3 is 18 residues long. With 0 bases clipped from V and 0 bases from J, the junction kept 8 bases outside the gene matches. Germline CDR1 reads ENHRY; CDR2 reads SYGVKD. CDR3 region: CAISESGRTGVLNTEAFF. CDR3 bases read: TGTGCCATCAGTGAGTCGGGTAGGACAGGGGTATTGAACACTGAA.

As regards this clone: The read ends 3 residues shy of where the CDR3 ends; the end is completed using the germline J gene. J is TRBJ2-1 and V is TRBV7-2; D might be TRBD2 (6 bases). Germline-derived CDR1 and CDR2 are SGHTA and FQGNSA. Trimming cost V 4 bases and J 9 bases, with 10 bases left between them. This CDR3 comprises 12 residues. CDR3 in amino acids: CASSSTRTEQFF. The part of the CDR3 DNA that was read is TGTGCCAGCAGCTCGACTAGGACTGAG. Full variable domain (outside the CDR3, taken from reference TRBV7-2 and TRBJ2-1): GAGVSQSPSNKVTEKGKDVELRCDPISGHTALYWYRQSLGQGLEFLIYFQGNSAPDKSGLPSDRFSAERTGGSVSTLTIQRTQQEDSAVYLCASSSTRTEQFFGPGTRLTVL.

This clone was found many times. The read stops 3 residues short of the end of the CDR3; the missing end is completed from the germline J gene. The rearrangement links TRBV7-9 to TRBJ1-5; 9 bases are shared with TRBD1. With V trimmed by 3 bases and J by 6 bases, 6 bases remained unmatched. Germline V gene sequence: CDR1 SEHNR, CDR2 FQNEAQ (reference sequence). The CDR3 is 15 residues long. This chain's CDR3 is CASSFEGQGGQPQHF. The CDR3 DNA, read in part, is TGTGCCAGCAGCTTCGAGGGACAGGGCGGTCAGCCC.

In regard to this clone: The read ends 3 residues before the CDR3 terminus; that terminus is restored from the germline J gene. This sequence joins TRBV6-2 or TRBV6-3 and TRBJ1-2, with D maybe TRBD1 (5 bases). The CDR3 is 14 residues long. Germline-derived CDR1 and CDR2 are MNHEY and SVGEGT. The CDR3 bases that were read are TGTGCCAGCACAAATCCCGGGACTCACTACGAC. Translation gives CASTNPGTHYD. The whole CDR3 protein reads CASTNPGTHYDYTF.

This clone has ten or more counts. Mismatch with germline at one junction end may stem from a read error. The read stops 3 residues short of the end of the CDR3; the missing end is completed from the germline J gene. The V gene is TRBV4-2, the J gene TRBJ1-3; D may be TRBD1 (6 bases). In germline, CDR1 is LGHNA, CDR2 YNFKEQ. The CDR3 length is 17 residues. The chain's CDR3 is CASSQNPSGVSGNTIYF. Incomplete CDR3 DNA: TGCGCCAGCAGCCAGAATCCGTCAGGGGTCTCTGGAAACACC.

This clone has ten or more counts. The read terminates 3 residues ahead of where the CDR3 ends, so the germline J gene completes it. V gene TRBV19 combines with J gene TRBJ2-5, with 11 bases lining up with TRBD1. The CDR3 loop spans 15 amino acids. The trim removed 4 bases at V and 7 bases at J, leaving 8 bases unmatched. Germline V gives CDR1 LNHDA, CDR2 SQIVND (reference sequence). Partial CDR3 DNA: TGTGCCAGTAGTACCGGGACAGGGGGTTTAGGGACC. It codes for CASSTGTGGLGT. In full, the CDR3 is CASSTGTGGLGTQYF.

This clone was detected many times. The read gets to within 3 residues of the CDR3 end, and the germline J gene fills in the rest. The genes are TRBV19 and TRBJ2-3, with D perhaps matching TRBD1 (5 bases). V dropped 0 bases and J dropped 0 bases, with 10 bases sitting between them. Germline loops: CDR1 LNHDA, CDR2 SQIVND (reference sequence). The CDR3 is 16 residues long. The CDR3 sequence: CASSIDRGFSTDTQYF. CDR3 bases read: TGTGCCAGTAGTATAGATAGGGGATTTAGCACAGATACG.

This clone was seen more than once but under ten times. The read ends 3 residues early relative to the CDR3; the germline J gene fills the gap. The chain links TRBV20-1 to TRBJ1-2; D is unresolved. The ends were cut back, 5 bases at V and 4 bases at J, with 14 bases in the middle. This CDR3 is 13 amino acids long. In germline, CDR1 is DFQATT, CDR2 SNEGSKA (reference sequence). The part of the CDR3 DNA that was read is TGCAGTGCTTGGGCGGCGGGGATCTATGGC. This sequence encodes CSAWAAGIYG. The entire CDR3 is CSAWAAGIYGYTF.

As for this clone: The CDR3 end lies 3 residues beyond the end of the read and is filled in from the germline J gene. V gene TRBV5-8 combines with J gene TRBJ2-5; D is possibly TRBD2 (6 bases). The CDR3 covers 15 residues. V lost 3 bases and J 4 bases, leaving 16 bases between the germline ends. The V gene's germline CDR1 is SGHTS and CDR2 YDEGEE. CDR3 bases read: TGTGCCAGCAGCTACCCCTTGGGGGGTGGAGAGACC. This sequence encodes CASSYPLGGGET. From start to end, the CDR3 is CASSYPLGGGETQYF.

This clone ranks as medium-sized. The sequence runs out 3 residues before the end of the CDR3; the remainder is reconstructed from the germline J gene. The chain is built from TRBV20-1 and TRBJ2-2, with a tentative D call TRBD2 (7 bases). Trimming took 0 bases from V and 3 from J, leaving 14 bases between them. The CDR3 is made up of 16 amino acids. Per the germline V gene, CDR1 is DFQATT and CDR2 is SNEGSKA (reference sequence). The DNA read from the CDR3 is TGCAGTGCTAGAGATTTACGAGGGGGGGACACCGGGGAG. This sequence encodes CSARDLRGGDTGE. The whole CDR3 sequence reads CSARDLRGGDTGELFF.

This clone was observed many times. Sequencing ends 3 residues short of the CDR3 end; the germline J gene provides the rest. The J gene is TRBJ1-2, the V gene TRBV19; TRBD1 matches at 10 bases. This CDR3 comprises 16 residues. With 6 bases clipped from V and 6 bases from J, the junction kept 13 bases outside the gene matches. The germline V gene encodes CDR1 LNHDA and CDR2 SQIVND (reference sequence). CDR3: CASSTMGDRGLHGYTF. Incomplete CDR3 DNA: TGTGCCAGTAGCACAATGGGCGACAGGGGGCTCCATGGC.

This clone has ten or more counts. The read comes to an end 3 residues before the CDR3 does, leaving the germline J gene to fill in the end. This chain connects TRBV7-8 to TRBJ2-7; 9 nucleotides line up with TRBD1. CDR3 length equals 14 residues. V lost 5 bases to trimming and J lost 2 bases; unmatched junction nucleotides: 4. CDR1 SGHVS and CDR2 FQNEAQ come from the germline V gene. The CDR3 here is CASSARDRAYEQYF. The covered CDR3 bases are TGTGCCAGCAGCGCCCGGGACAGGGCCTACGAG.

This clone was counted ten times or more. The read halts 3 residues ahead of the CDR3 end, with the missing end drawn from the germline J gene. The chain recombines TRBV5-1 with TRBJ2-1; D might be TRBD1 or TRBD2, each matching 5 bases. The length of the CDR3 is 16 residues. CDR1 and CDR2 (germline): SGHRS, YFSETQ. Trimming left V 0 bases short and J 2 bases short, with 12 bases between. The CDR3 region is CASSLVRESTYNEQFF. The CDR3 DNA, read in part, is TGCGCCAGCAGCTTGGTCAGGGAGTCGACCTACAATGAG.

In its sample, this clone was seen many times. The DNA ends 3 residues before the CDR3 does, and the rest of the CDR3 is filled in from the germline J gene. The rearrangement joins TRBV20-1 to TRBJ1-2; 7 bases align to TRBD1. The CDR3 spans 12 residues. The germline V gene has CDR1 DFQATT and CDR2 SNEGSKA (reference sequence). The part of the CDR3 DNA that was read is TGCAGTGCGCGCACAGGGGCGCTCCCC. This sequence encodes CSARTGALP. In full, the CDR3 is CSARTGALPYTF.

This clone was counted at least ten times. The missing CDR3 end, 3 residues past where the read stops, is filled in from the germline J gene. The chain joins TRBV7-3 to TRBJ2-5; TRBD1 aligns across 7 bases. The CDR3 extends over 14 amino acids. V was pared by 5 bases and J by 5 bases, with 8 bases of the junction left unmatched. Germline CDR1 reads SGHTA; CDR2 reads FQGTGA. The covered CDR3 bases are TGTGCCAGCAGCCCTACAGGGGCAGAGGAGACC. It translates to CASSPTGAEET. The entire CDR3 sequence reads CASSPTGAEETQYF.

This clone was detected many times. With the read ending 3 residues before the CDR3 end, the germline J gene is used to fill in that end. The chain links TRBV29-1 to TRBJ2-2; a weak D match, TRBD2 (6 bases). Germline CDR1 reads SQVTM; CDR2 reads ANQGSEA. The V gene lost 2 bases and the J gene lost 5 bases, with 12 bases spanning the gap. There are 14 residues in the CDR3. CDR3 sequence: CSVELGGRTGELFF. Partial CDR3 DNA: TGCAGCGTTGAATTGGGGGGTAGGACCGGGGAG.

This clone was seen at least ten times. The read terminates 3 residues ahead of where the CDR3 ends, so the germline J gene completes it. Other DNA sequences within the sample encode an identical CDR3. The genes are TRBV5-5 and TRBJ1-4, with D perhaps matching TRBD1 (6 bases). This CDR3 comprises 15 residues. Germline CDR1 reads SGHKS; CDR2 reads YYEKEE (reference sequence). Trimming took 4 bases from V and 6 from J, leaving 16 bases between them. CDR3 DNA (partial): TGTGCCAGCAGCCGGGACATCCGGTGGGATGAAAAA. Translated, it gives CASSRDIRWDEK. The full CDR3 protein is CASSRDIRWDEKLFF.

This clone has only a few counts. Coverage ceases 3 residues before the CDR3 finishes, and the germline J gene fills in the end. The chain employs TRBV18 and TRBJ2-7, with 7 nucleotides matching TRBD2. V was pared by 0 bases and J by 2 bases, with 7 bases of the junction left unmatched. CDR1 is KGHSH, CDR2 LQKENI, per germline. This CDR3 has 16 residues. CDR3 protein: CASSPPRAGFTYEQYF. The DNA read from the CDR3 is TGTGCCAGCTCACCACCTAGAGCGGGATTCACCTACGAG.

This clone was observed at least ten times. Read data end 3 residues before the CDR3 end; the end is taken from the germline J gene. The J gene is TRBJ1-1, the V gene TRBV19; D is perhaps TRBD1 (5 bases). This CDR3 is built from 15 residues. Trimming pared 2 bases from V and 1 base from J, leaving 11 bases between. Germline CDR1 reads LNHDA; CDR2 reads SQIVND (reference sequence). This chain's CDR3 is CASSIRPGPNTEAFF. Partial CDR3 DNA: TGTGCCAGTAGTATACGGCCAGGGCCGAACACTGAA.

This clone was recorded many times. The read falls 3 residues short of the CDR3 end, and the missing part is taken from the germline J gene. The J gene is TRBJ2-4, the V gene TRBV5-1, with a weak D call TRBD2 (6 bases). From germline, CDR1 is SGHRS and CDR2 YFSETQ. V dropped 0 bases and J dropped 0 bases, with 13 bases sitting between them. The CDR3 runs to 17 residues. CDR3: CASSLVGGGIAKNIQYF. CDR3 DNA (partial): TGCGCCAGCAGCTTGGTTGGCGGCGGGATAGCCAAAAACATT.

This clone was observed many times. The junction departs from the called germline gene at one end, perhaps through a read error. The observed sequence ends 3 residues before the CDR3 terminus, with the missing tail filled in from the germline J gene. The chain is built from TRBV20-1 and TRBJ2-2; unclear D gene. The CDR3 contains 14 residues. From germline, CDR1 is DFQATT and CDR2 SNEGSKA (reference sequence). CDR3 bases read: TGCAGTGTTAGAGGCAGGTCGAACACCGGGGAG. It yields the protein CSVRGRSNTGE. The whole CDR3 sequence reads CSVRGRSNTGELFF.

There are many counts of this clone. CDR3 bases read: TGTGCCAGCAGCTTTGACAGGGGGCGCGGCACCGGGGAG. Its translation is CASSFDRGRGTGE. The entire CDR3 protein is CASSFDRGRGTGELFF. The chain joins TRBV5-4 to TRBJ2-2; 10 bases agree with TRBD1. The CDR3 goes on 3 residues after the read ends, and that part is filled in from the germline J gene. Per the germline V gene, CDR1 is SGHNT and CDR2 is YYREEE (reference sequence). With V trimmed by 2 bases and J by 4 bases, 5 bases remained unmatched. CDR3 length: 16 amino acids.

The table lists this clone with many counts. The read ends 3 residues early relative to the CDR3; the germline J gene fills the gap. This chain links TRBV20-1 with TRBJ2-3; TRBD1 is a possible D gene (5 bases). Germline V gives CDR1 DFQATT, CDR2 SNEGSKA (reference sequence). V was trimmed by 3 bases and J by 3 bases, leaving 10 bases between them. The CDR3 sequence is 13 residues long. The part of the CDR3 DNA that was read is TGCAGTGCTAGTAAGGCAGGGACAGATACG. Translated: CSASKAGTDT. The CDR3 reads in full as CSASKAGTDTQYF.

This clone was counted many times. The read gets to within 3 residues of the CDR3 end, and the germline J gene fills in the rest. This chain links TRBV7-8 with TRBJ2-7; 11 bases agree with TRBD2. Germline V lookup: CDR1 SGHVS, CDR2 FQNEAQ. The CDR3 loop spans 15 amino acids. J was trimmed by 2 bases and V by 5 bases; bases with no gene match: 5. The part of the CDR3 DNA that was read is TGTGCCAGCAGCCTGACTAGCGGGGCCACCTACGAG. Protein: CASSLTSGATYE. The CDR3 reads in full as CASSLTSGATYEQYF.

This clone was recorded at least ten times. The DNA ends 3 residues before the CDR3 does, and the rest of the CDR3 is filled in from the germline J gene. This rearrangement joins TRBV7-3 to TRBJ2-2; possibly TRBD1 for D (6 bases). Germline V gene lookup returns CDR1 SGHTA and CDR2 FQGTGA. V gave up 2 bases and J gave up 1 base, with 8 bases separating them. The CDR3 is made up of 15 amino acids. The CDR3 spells CASSLLQGNTGELFF. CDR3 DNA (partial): TGTGCCAGCAGCTTACTACAGGGGAACACCGGGGAG.

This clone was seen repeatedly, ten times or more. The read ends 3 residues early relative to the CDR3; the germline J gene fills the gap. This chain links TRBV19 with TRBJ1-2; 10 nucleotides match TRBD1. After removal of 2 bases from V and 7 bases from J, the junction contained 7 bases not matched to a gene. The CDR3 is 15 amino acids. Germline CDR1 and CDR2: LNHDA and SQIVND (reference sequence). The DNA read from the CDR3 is TGTGCCAGTAGTATATCGACAGGGGGCGCAGGTGGC. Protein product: CASSISTGGAGG. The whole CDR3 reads CASSISTGGAGGYTF.

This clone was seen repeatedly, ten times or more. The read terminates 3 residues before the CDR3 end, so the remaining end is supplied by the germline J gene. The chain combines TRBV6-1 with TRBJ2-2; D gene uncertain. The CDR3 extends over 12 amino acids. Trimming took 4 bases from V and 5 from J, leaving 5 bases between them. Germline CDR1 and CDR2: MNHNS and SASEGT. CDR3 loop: CASSVLTGELFF. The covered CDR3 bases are TGTGCCAGCAGTGTTCTTACCGGGGAG.

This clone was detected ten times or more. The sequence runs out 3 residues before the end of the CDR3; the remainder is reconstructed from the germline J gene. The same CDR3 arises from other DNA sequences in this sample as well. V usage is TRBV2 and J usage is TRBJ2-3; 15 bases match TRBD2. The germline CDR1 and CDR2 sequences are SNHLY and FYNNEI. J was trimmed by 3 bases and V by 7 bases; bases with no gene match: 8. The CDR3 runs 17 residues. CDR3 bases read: TGTGCCAGCAAAGGGACTAGCGGGAGGAGTTTGACAGATACG. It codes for CASKGTSGRSLTDT. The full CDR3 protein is CASKGTSGRSLTDTQYF. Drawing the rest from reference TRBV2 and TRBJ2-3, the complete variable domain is EPEVTQTPSHQVTQMGQEVILRCVPISNHLYFYWYRQILGQKVEFLVSFYNNEISEKSEIFDDQFSVERPDGSNFTLKIRSTKLEDSAMYFCASKGTSGRSLTDTQYFGPGTRLTVL.